The entry below describes one T cell receptor beta chain. There is no known antigen for this receptor. No base quality information exists; no much larger clone differs at one position. Collaborating institutions collected whole blood in K2EDTA tubes following their own protocols. For TCRbeta analysis, collaborators shipped samples in one of three forms: frozen whole blood, isolated PBMCs, or DNA extracted from either of those sample types. The data originate from a study of blood T cell repertoires in COVID-19 (dated by TCRdb to the early 2020s). A note on the overall study: Collaborator samples came from the United States, Italy and Spain and covered acute and convalescent phases of COVID-19. The material from the prospective study consisted of cDNA or gDNA derived from T cells, B-cell-depleted T cells, or PBMCs. Deeply sampled blood TCRbeta repertoires from subjects exposed to, actively infected with, or recovered from COVID-19 were included in the dataset. The repertoires were released in a freely available public database intended as a resource for research on the immune response to SARS-CoV-2. Samples were obtained from the ongoing ImmuneRACE study (first 160 participants) and from 1,254 subjects provided by 6 global collaborators. Nearly every sample came with metadata listing a de-identified subject ID, COVID-19 status, age in years and sex. Where available, HLA class I and class II types were obtained from metadata supplied by the sample provider rather than from assay-based typing.

The immunoSEQ Assay, a bias-controlled multiplex PCR, was used to amplify TCRbeta CDR3 regions from genomic DNA. The study's own analysis went as follows. The number of nucleated cells in each sample was estimated by amplification of reference gene primers within the assay. To quantify the absolute abundance of each unique TCRbeta CDR3 rearrangement, sequence reads were collapsed and filtered. For each sample, productive Simpson clonality was calculated as the square root of Simpson's diversity index over productive rearrangements. In its TCRdb copy, this immuneACCESS table keeps in-frame sequences only and misses some clones. Where compared with another copy, unresolved V genes explain less than half of these, and the others have no known cause. For V, J and clone size, that table is used; D and trimming come from the DNA. The sample data list under 110,000 clones, and approximately 92% of these were observed just once. Around 6% of the sample comes from the top ten.

What the work shows at the level of the full study, not this receptor alone: Clinical and demographic metadata were provided uncurated, with the amount varying by source and participant.

The receptor was derived from a man in his fifties or sixties with active COVID-19. Sample: peripheral blood.

DNA sequence: TGTGCCACCAGTGATGGACGAGGGTATACCTACGAGCAGTACTTC. This sequence encodes CATSDGRGYTYEQYF. The V and J segments used are TRBV24-1 and TRBJ2-7; TRBD2 is possibly the D segment (5 matching bases). V loses 3 bases, J loses 2 bases, and the germline ends lie 13 bases apart. Per the germline V gene, KGHDR is the CDR1 and SFDVKD is the CDR2. Including cysteine and phenylalanine, the CDR3 has 15 amino acids. Only the CDR3 DNA is retained, 45 bases long and in frame from the first base.